This T cell receptor (beta chain) was identified in a study of T cells in Graves' hyperthyroidism and ophthalmopathy. Germline CDR1 is SGHNT and CDR2 is YENEEA. Trimming took 5 bases from V and 1 from J; bases not matched to a gene: 5. The length of the CDR3 is 15 residues. This clonotype was recorded at least ten times. Amplification of TCR beta CDR3 regions was performed using RNA transcripts as template. HTBI primers were used for first-round RT-PCR of the TCR CDR3. TCRdb re-called the multiplex PCR reads with MiXCR, one entry per CDR3 protein. The sample consists of hundreds of thousands of distinct CDR3 sequences, approximately 14% of them appearing once.

The sample consisted of blood. This sequence originates from a woman aged 18-29 years with Graves' hyperthyroidism. The genes are TRBV11-3 and TRBJ2-7; 10 nucleotides agree with TRBD2. As DNA, the CDR3 is TGTGCCAGCAGCGCAAGGACTAGCGGTTCCTACGAGCAGTACTTC. Translation: CASSARTSGSYEQYF.